These T cell receptor beta chains were read from a single sample in a study of OX40 agonist ivuxolimab in advanced cancers. Sequencing used immunoSEQ multiplex PCR; TCRdb keeps in-frame clones, though not all of them. This table has under 100,000 clones, approximately 80% appearing once. This material consisted of CD4+ or CD8+ T cells sorted from blood, taken in a trial of the OX40 agonist ivuxolimab. These receptors all come from an adult with an advanced solid tumor such as melanoma, head and neck, liver or kidney cancer. Both conserved end residues are part of each CDR3. D genes are given only for firm matches. Clone size is stated in some rows and not others, as once, few, many or a class when expanded.

DNA	CDR3	J	V	size	D
TGTGCCAGCAGTGCCGGGACAGGAGGTGAAAAACTGTTTTTT	CASSAGTGGEKLFF	TRBJ1-4	TRBV27	.	TRBD1
TGCGCCAGCAGCTTCGGACGGAGCTCCTACGAGCAGTACTTC	CASSFGRSSYEQYF	TRBJ2-7	TRBV5-1	.	.
TGTGCCAGCATGACTAGTCCCTACGAGCAGTACTTC	CASMTSPYEQYF	TRBJ2-7	TRBV28	.	.
TGTGCCAGCTCTTGGGACAAACACTCTGGGGCCAACGTCCTGACTTTC	CASSWDKHSGANVLTF	TRBJ2-6	TRBV2	once	.
TGTGCCAGAAGGTCACCTGGGAATAATGAGCAGTTCTTC	CARRSPGNNEQFF	TRBJ2-1	TRBV5-3	.	.
TGTGCCAGCAGCTTCGGCTGGGCGGCCACCGGGGAGCTGTTTTTT	CASSFGWAATGELFF	TRBJ2-2	TRBV7-2	.	.
TGTGCCAGCTCACCAGGATGGGGGGGCACTGAAGCTTTCTTT	CASSPGWGGTEAFF	TRBJ1-1	TRBV18	.	.
TGTGCCAGCAGGACCACTAGCGGGGGTTCATACAATGAGCAGTTCTTC	CASRTTSGGSYNEQFF	TRBJ2-1	TRBV27	.	TRBD2
TGTGCTAGTGGTCCAGACAGGGGGCTCTTGAGCGGGGGCACAGATACGCAGTATTTT	CASGPDRGLLSGGTDTQYF	TRBJ2-3	TRBV12-5	.	TRBD1
TGTGCCAGCAGTGTGACAGGGGCGGGCGGGGAGCTGTTTTTT	CASSVTGAGGELFF	TRBJ2-2	TRBV2	.	TRBD1
TGTGCCAGCAGCAACCGGGACAAAAGTGGCTACACCTTC	CASSNRDKSGYTF	TRBJ1-2	TRBV6-5	.	.
TGTGCCAGCAGCTGGGGTAGCGGGGAAGCCTACGAGCAGTACTTC	CASSWGSGEAYEQYF	TRBJ2-7	TRBV11-2	.	TRBD2
TGCGCCAGCAGCTTTTGGGGGCAAGAGACCCAGTACTTC	CASSFWGQETQYF	TRBJ2-5	TRBV5-1	.	.
TGTGCCAGCTCAGGGCAGGGGCAAGAGACCCAGTACTTC	CASSGQGQETQYF	TRBJ2-5	TRBV18	once	.
TGTGCCAGCAGTGAAGGGACCCTCAGCACAGATACGCAGTATTTT	CASSEGTLSTDTQYF	TRBJ2-3	TRBV6-4	few	.
TGTGCCAGTAGTACCTCTACCGGCAGGGGCAAGAGGGGCAATCAGCCCCAGCATTTT	CASSTSTGRGKRGNQPQHF	TRBJ1-5	TRBV19	.	.
TGTGCCAGCAGCTTGAGTAGCGGGAGTGGGACCCAGTACTTC	CASSLSSGSGTQYF	TRBJ2-5	TRBV7-9	.	TRBD2
TGTGCCAGCAGCCCAGGGGGCGGTGGTCAGCCCCAGCATTTT	CASSPGGGGQPQHF	TRBJ1-5	TRBV27	.	TRBD1
TGTGCTAGTGGGGCCCTAGCGGGAGGGTCCCCCGGGGAGCTGTTTTTT	CASGALAGGSPGELFF	TRBJ2-2	TRBV12-5	.	TRBD2
TGTGCCAGCTCACCTGACCCCTACGAGCAGTACTTC	CASSPDPYEQYF	TRBJ2-7	TRBV18	once	.
TGTGCCAGCAGCGTAGGACAGACAGTTAATAACTATGGCTACACCTTC	CASSVGQTVNNYGYTF	TRBJ1-2	TRBV9	.	.
TGTGCCAGCAGTTTATTTTCCGATTATGAGCAGTTCTTC	CASSLFSDYEQFF	TRBJ2-1	TRBV27	.	.
TGTGCCAGCTCCCAAGACAGCCGCCACGAGCAGTACTTC	CASSQDSRHEQYF	TRBJ2-7	TRBV18	.	.
TGTGCCAGCAGCTCGCCCGACAGCTCTGGAAACACCATATATTTT	CASSSPDSSGNTIYF	TRBJ1-3	TRBV7-9	once	.
TGTGCCAGCAGCTTAGTCCCCCACGAGCAGTACTTC	CASSLVPHEQYF	TRBJ2-7	TRBV7-2	many	.
TGTGCCAGCAGTGAGGGGGCCGGGGCAGGAAGACGGATAAACACCATATATTTT	CASSEGAGAGRRINTIYF	TRBJ1-3	TRBV2	.	.
TGTGCCAGCAGCGTTGGCGGAGGGGGGAGGCCCTCGGGGGAGACCCAGTACTTC	CASSVGGGGRPSGETQYF	TRBJ2-5	TRBV9	.	.
TGTGCCAGCAGTTGGGACAGGGGCAATCAGCCCCAGCATTTT	CASSWDRGNQPQHF	TRBJ1-5	TRBV28	many	TRBD1